What follows are 14 T cell receptor beta chains derived from one specimen sequenced in a study of Ad26.COV2.S vaccination and SARS-CoV-2 variants. As for treatment: some 20 received Ad26.COV2.S at low or high dose, single or two shots; several received placebo; per-sample allocation not given. Sampling was performed 63 days after the first vaccine or placebo injection. Assay used: immunoSEQ multiplex PCR; TCRdb lists only in-frame clones, some missing. The sample holds 330,000 or so clones, almost 90% seen once. This material consisted of peripheral blood, taken in a trial of Ad26.COV2.S vaccine versus placebo. The receptors derive from a person between 18 and 60 years old who received the Ad26.COV2.S COVID-19 vaccine or a placebo.

CDR3 region: CASSQSSYEQYF. The CDR3 region has the DNA TGTGCCAGCAGTCAAAGCTCCTACGAGCAGTACTTC. The chain carries TRBV11-2 and TRBJ2-7; D is undetermined. Trimming cost V 6 bases and J 0 bases, with 6 bases left between them. The germline gives CDR1 SGHAT, CDR2 FQNNGV. This CDR3 spans 12 amino acids.

V gene TRBV24-1 combines with J gene TRBJ2-3, with D possibly being TRBD2 (7 bases). The V and J ends lost 5 bases and 5 bases respectively, with 13 bases between them. This CDR3 has 14 residues. The germline V gene has CDR1 KGHDR and CDR2 SFDVKD. The CDR3 reads CATSVGGRGDTQYF. DNA for the CDR3: TGTGCCACCAGTGTCGGGGGGCGGGGAGATACGCAGTATTTT.

This clone appeared many times. The chain recombines TRBV19 with TRBJ1-2; D gene ambiguous. The CDR3 loop spans 17 amino acids. V was clipped by 4 bases and J by 7 bases, with 25 bases between them. CDR1 and CDR2 (germline): LNHDA, SQIVND (reference sequence). This CDR3 reads CASSTHFIQGGPVGYTF. The CDR3 bases are TGTGCCAGTAGTACCCATTTTATACAAGGAGGTCCAGTTGGCTACACCTTC.

This clone was detected once. The chain links TRBV2 to TRBJ1-1; D remains unclear. The CDR3 length is 12 residues. Germline values: CDR1 SNHLY, CDR2 FYNNEI. Trimming cost V 5 bases and J 9 bases, with 13 bases left between them. The CDR3 loop is CASSSTETQAFF. The CDR3 DNA sequence: TGTGCCAGCAGTAGTACAGAAACTCAAGCTTTCTTT.

The chain is built from TRBV7-2 and TRBJ1-6, with 11 bases that match TRBD1. With 1 base clipped from V and 14 bases from J, the junction kept 7 bases outside the gene matches. Germline V lookup: CDR1 SGHTA, CDR2 FQGNSA. The CDR3 sequence is 15 residues long. The CDR3 sequence: CASSLGGTGGITLHF. DNA of the CDR3: TGTGCCAGCAGCTTAGGAGGGACAGGGGGAATCACCCTCCACTTT. Together with reference TRBV7-2 and TRBJ1-6, the CDR3 gives the full variable domain: GAGVSQSPSNKVTEKGKDVELRCDPISGHTALYWYRQSLGQGLEFLIYFQGNSAPDKSGLPSDRFSAERTGGSVSTLTIQRTQQEDSAVYLCASSLGGTGGITLHFGNGTRLTVT.

In the case of this clone: The same CDR3 can be traced to other DNA sequences in this sample. V usage is TRBV6-2 or TRBV6-3 and J usage is TRBJ1-1; D is ambiguous. Germline loops: CDR1 MNHEY, CDR2 SVGEGT. The CDR3 extends over 13 amino acids. Trimming left V 0 bases short and J 0 bases short, with 2 bases between. The CDR3: CASSYSLNTEAFF. Here the CDR3 DNA reads TGTGCCAGCAGTTACTCACTGAACACTGAAGCTTTCTTT.

The gene calls are TRBV5-4 and TRBJ1-1; possibly TRBD1 for D (5 bases). The CDR3 covers 14 residues. CDR1 and CDR2 (germline): SGHNT, YYREEE (reference sequence). V was pared by 4 bases and J by 6 bases, with 16 bases between. This chain's CDR3 is CASSPATGGAEAFF. CDR3 DNA sequence: TGTGCCAGCAGCCCGGCAACCGGAGGGGCTGAAGCTTTCTTT.

The rearrangement uses TRBV5-3 and TRBJ2-7, with 8 bases identical to TRBD2. TRBV5-3 is an ORF; its function is uncertain. V shed 5 bases and J 2 bases; nucleotides not matched to a gene: 18. The CDR3 spans 18 residues. CDR3 region: CARRFLPRREALPYEQYV. For the CDR3, the DNA is TGTGCCAGAAGGTTCTTACCGAGGCGGGAGGCCCTCCCCTACGAGCAGTACGTC.

This chain links TRBV6-6 with TRBJ2-1; D could derive from TRBD1 or TRBD2 (5 bases each). The V end lost 2 bases, the J end lost 9 bases, and 14 bases lay between the germline ends. This CDR3 has 14 residues. Per the germline V gene, CDR1 is MNHNY and CDR2 is SVGAGI (reference sequence). CDR3 nucleotide sequence: TGTGCCAGCAGTTACCCTAATTCAGGGAGTGAGCAGTTCTTC. Translated, it gives CASSYPNSGSEQFF.

The V gene is TRBV7-2, the J gene TRBJ2-3; 12 bases map to TRBD2. The length of the CDR3 is 16 residues. Germline assignment: CDR1 SGHTA and CDR2 FQGNSA. J was trimmed by 4 bases and V by 1 base; bases with no gene match: 3. CDR3 in DNA: TGTGCCAGCAGCTTAGGATCTAGCGGGGGGGCAGATACGCAGTATTTT. It translates to CASSLGSSGGADTQYF.

V is TRBV6-1 and J is TRBJ1-2; D perhaps matches TRBD1 (6 bases). V was cut by 3 bases and J by 7 bases, with 24 bases left in between. Per the germline V gene, CDR1 is MNHNS and CDR2 is SASEGT. The length of the CDR3 is 17 residues. Here the CDR3 reads CASSDSAGAMSFAGYTF. For the CDR3, the DNA is TGTGCCAGCAGTGATTCGGCAGGGGCAATGTCCTTTGCTGGCTACACCTTC.

The V and J genes are TRBV5-6 and TRBJ1-4; D is undetermined. The CDR3 covers 17 residues. Trimming removed 0 bases at V and 0 bases at J, with 12 bases between. Germline values: CDR1 SGHDT, CDR2 YYEEEE. CDR3 nucleotide sequence: TGTGCCAGCAGCTTGGGACGGAGGATTGCAACTAATGAAAAACTGTTTTTT. The encoded protein is CASSLGRRIATNEKLFF.

This chain links TRBV7-3 with TRBJ2-1; TRBD2 might be the D (5 bases). V lost 1 base, J lost 0 bases, and 10 bases lay in between. Per the germline V gene, CDR1 is SGHTA and CDR2 is FQGTGA. The CDR3 is 16 amino acids. CDR3 bases: TGTGCCAGCAGCTTAAGATCGGGGAACTCCTACAATGAGCAGTTCTTC. It codes for CASSLRSGNSYNEQFF.

This clone was seen once. The gene calls are TRBV6-2 or TRBV6-3 and TRBJ1-1; 7 nucleotides line up with TRBD1. Germline CDR1 reads MNHEY; CDR2 reads SVGEGT. This CDR3 spans 13 amino acids. With 5 bases clipped from V and 3 bases from J, the junction kept 3 bases outside the gene matches. CDR3 sequence reads: CASSADRDTEAFF. As DNA, the CDR3 is TGTGCCAGCAGTGCCGACAGGGACACTGAAGCTTTCTTT.